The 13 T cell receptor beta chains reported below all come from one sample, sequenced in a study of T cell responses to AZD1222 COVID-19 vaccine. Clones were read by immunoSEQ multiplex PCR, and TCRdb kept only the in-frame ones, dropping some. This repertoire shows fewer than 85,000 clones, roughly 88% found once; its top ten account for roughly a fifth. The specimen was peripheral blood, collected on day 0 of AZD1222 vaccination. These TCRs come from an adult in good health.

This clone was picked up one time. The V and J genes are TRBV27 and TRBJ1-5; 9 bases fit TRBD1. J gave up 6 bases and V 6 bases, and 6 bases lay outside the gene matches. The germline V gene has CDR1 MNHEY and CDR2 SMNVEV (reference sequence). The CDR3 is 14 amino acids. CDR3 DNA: TGTGCCAGCAGGACACAGGGGGCTACTCAGCCCCAGCATTTT. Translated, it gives CASRTQGATQPQHF.

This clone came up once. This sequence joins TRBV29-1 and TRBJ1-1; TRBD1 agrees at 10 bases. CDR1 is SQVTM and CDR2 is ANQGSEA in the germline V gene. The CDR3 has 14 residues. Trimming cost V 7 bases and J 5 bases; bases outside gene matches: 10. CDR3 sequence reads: CSAGQGVSVTEAFF. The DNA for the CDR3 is TGCAGCGCTGGACAGGGGGTCTCGGTAACTGAAGCTTTCTTT.

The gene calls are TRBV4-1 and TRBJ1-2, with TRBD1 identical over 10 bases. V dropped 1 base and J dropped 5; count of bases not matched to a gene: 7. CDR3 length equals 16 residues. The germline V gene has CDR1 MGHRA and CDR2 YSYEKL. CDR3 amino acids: CASSQVTGGDHYGYTF. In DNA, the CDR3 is TGCGCCAGCAGCCAAGTGACAGGGGGCGACCATTATGGCTACACCTTC.

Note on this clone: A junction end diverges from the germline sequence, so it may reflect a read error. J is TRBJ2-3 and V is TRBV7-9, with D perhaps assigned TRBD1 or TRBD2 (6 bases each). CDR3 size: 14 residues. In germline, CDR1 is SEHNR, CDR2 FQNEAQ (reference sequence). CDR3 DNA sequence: TGTGCCAGCACCTTAGGGGGGTTGGGAGATACGCAGTATTTT. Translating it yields CASTLGGLGDTQYF.

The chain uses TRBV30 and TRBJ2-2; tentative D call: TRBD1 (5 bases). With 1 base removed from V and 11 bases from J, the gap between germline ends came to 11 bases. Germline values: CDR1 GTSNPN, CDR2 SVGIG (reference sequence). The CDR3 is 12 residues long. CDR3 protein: CAWSGLGPELFF. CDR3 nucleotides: TGTGCCTGGAGTGGGCTGGGGCCTGAGCTGTTTTTT.

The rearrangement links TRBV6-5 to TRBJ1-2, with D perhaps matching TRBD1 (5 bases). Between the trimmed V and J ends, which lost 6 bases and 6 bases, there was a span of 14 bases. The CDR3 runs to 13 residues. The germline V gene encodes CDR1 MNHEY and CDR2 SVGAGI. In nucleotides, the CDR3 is TGTGCCAGCAGCGGACAAGGCTTCGATGGCTACACCTTC. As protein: CASSGQGFDGYTF.

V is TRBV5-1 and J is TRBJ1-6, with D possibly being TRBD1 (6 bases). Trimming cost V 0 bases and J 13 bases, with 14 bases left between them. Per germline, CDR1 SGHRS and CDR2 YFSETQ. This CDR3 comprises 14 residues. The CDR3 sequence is CASSLGQATSPLHF. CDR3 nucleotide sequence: TGCGCCAGCAGCTTGGGACAGGCCACGTCTCCCCTCCACTTT.

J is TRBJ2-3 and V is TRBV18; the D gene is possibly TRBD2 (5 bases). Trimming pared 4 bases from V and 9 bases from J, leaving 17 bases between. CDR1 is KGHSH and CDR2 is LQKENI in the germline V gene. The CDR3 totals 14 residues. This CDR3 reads CASSQPGSKGTQYF. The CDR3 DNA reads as TGTGCCAGCTCACAACCGGGGTCCAAAGGGACGCAGTATTTT.

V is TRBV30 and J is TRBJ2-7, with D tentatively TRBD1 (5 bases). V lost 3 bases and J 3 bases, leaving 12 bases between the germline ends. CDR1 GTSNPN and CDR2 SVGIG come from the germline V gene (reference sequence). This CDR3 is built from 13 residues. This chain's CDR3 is CAWSRVLGYEQYF. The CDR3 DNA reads TGTGCCTGGAGCAGGGTTCTTGGCTACGAGCAGTACTTC.

CDR3 region: CASSPLAGGRGTDTQYF. The CDR3 bases are TGCGCCAGCAGCCCGCTAGCGGGGGGGCGGGGCACAGATACGCAGTATTTT. The chain is built from TRBV4-1 and TRBJ2-3; 12 positions agree with TRBD2. The CDR3 extends over 17 amino acids. From germline, CDR1 is MGHRA and CDR2 YSYEKL. V lost 4 bases to trimming and J lost 1 base; unmatched junction nucleotides: 6.

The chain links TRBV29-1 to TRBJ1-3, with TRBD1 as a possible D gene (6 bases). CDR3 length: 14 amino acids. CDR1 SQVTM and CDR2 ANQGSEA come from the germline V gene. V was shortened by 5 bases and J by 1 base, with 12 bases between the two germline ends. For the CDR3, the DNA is TGCAGCGTTAGAGAAGGGGGATCTGGAAACACCATATATTTT. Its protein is CSVREGGSGNTIYF.

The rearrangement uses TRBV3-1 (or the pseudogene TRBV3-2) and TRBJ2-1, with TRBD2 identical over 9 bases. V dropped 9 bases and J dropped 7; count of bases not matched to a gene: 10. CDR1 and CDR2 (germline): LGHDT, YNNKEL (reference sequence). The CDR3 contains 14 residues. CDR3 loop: CASSTSGRWNEQFF. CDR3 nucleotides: TGTGCCAGTAGTACGAGCGGGAGGTGGAATGAGCAGTTCTTC.

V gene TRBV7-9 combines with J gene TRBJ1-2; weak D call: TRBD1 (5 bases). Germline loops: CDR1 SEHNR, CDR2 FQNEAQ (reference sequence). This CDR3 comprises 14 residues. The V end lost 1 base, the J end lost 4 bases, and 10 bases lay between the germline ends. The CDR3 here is CASSLEAGLYGYTF. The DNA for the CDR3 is TGTGCCAGCAGCTTAGAGGCAGGGCTCTATGGCTACACCTTC.